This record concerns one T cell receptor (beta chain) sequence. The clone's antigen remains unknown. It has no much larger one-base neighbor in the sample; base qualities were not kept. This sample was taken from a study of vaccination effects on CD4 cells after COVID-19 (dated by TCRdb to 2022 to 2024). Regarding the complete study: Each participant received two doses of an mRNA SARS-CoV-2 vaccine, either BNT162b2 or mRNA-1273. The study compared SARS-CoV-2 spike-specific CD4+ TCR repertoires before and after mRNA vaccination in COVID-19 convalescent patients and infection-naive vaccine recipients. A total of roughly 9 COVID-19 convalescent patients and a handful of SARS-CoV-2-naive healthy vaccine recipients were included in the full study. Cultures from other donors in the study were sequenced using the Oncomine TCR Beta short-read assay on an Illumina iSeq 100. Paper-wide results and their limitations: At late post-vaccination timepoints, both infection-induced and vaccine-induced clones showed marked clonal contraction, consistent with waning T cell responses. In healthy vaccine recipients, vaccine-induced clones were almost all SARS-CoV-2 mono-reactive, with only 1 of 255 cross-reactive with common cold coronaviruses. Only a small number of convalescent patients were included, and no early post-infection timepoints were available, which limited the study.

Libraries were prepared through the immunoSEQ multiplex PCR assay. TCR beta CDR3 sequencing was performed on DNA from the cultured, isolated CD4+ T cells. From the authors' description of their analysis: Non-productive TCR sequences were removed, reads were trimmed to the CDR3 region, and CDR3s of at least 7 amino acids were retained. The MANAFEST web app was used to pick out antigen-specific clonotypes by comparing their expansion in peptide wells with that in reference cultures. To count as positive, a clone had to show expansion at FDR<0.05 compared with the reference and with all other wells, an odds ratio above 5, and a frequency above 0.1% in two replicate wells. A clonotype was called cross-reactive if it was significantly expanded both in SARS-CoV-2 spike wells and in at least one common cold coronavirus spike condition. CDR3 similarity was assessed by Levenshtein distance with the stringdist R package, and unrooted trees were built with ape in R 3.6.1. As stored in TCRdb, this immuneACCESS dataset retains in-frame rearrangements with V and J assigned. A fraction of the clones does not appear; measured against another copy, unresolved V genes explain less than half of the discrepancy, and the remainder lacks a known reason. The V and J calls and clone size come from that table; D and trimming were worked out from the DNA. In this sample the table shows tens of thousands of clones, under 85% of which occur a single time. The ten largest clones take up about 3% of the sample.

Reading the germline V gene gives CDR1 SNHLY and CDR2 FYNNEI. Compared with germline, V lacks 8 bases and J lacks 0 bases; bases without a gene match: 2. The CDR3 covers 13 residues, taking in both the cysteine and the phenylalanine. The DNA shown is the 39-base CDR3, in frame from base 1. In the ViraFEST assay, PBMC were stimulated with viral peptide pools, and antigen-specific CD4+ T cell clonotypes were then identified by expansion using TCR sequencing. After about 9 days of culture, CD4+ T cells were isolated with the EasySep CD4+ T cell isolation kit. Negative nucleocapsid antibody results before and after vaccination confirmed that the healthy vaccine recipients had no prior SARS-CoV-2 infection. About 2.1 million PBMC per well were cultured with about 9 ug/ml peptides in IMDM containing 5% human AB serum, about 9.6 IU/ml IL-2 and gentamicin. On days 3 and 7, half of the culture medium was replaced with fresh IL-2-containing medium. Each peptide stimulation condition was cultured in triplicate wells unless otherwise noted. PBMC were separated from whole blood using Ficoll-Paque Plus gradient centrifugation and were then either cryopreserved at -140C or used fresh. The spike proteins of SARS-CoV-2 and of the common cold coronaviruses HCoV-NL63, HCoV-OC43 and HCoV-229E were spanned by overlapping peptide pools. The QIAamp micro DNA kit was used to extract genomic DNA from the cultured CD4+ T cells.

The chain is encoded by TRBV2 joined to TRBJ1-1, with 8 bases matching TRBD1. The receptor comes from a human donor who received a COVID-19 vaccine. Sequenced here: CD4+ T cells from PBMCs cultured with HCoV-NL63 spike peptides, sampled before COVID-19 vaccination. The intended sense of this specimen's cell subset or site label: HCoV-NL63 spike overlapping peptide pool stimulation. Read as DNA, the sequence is TGTGCCAGCGACAGGGGCATGAACACTGAAGCTTTCTTT. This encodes CASDRGMNTEAFF.